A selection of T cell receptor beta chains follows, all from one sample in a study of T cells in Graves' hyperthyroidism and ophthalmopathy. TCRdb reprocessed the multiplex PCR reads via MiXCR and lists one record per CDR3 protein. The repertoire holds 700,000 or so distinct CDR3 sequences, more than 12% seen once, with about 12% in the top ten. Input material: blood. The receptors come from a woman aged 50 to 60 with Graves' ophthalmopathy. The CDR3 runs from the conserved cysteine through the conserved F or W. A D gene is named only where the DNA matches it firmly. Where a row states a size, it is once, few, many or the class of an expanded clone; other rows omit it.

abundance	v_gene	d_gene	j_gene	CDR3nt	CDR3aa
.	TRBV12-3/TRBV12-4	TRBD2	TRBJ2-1	TGTGCCAGCAGCGTTTCCGTGGGGGGTAGCGGGATCACTTGGCGGGAGACCCATGAGCAGCTCTTC	CASSVSVGGSGITWRETHEQLF
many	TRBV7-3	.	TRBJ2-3	TGTGCCAGCAGCTTAAACTCGGGGAATACGCAGTATTTT	CASSLNSGNTQYF
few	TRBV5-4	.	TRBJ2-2	TGTGCCAGCAGCTTGGGCCATTCCACCGGGGAGCTGCTTTTT	CASSLGHSTGELLF
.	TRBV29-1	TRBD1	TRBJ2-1	TGCAGCGCTTACAGGGGGCGCGAGCAGTTCTTC	CSAYRGREQFF
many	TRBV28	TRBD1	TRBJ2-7	TGTGCCAGCAGGGAGGACAGGCAATGGCGTTTTTCCAACCCCTACGAGCAGTACTTC	CASREDRQWRFSNPYEQYF
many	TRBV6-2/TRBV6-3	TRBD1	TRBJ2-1	TGTGCCAGCAGTTACGAGGGGGCCATTCTCCCGTACAATGAGCAGTTCTTC	CASSYEGAILPYNEQFF
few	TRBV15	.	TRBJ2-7	TGTGCCACCAGTCTAAATGTCTTTGGGGAAACTGGAGCAGAGCAGTACTTC	CATSLNVFGETGAEQYF
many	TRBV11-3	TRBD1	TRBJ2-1	TGTGCCAGCAGCAACGGACAGGGTTCCTACAATGAGCAGTTCTTC	CASSNGQGSYNEQFF
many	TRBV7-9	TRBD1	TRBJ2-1	TGTGCCAGCAGCTACCAACAGGGGGTGGACAATGAGCAGTTCTTC	CASSYQQGVDNEQFF
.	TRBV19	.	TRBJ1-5	TGTGCCAGTAGTACCGGGACACGCAATCAGCCCCAGCATTTT	CASSTGTRNQPQHF
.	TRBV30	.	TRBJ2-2	TGTGCCTGGAGCGGTAGCGCTGGGGAGCTGTTTTTT	CAWSGSAGELFF
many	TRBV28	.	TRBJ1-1	TGTGCCAGCAGTTATTTTGGGAACACTGAAGCTTTCTTT	CASSYFGNTEAFF
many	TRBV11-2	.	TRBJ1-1	TGTGCCAGCAGCCCTGGACAGTGGAACACTGAAGCTTTCTTT	CASSPGQWNTEAFF
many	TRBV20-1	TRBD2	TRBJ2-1	TGCAGTGCTAGTGCACCGACTAGCGGGACGAATGAGCAGTTCTTC	CSASAPTSGTNEQFF
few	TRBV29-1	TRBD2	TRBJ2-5	TGCAGCGTTGAAGGGGCAGCGGGGGAGACCCAGTACTTC	CSVEGAAGETQYF
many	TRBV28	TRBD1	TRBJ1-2	TGTGCCAGCAGTTTAAGGGACAGGGTGTGGAATGGCTACACCTTC	CASSLRDRVWNGYTF
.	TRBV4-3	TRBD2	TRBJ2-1	TGCGCCAGCAGCCAAGTGGTGGTAACTAGCGGGGGAAGGAATGAGCAGTTCTTC	CASSQVVVTSGGRNEQFF
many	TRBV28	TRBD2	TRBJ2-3	TGTGCCAGCAGCCCTCCAGCGGGACGAGGGACAGATACGCAGTATTTT	CASSPPAGRGTDTQYF
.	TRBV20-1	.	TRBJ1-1	TGCAGTGCTAGAGCACAGGGAGCGGGGAACACTGAAGCTTTCTTT	CSARAQGAGNTEAFF
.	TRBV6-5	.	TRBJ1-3	TGTGCCAGCAGTTACTCCCGGTCATCTGGAAACACCATATATTTT	CASSYSRSSGNTIYF
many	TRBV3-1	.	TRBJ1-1	TGTGCCAGCAGCCAAGGAGCAGTCCCGAACACTGAAGCTTTCTTT	CASSQGAVPNTEAFF
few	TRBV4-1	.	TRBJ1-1	TGCGCCAGCAGCCAAGAAGGAGGGTTCAGGACTGAAGCTTTCTTT	CASSQEGGFRTEAFF
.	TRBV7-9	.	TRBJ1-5	TGTGCCAGCAGCTTCGACACGGAGCATGGCCAGCCCCAGCATTTT	CASSFDTEHGQPQHF
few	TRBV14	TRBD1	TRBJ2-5	TGTGCCAGCAGCTCCCGGACAGGGAGTCGGTTAGAGACCCAGTACTTC	CASSSRTGSRLETQYF
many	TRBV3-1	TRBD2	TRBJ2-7	TGTGCCAGCAGCCAAGTTGGCGGGAGCTCCTACGAGCAGTACTTC	CASSQVGGSSYEQYF
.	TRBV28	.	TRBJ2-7	TGTGCCAGCAGGCTCGGGGGTGGCTACGAGCAGTACTTC	CASRLGGGYEQYF
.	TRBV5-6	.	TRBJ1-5	TGTGCCAGCAGCTTGGAAGGGGCGGGCAATCAGCCCCAGCATTTT	CASSLEGAGNQPQHF
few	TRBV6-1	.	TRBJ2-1	TGTGCCAGCAGTCCTCCGTTAGCGAGCACCTACAATGAGCAGTTCTTC	CASSPPLASTYNEQFF
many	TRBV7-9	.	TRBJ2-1	TGTGCCAGCACCATAGCGGCCAAAAGCCGGTACAATGAGCAGTTCTTC	CASTIAAKSRYNEQFF
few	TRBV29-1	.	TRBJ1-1	TGCAGCGTTGGGAACAGGGTATTCGCTGAAGCTTTCTTT	CSVGNRVFAEAFF
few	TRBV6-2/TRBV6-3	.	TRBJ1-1	TGTGCCAGCAGATCCTCTCCAGGACCCAATGAAGCTTTCTTT	CASRSSPGPNEAFF
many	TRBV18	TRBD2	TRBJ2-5	TGTGCCAGCGCCCGGGGACTAGGGCAAGAGACCCAGTACTTC	CASARGLGQETQYF
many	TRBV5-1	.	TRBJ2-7	TGCGCCAGCAGAGTAGCAGGACAGGGTGTTGCTAGCGGCTACGAGCAGTACTTC	CASRVAGQGVASGYEQYF
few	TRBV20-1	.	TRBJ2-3	TGCAGTGCTAGAGATGTAGGGCGGTCAAACACAGATACGCAGTATTTT	CSARDVGRSNTDTQYF
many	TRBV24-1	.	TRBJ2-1	TGTGCCACCAGTGCCGAAAGAAAGGGTTCGCAGTTCTTC	CATSAERKGSQFF
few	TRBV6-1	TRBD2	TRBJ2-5	TGTGCCAGCAGTGCCCCTCCCCCGACTAGCGGGAGGTTGGTCCAAGAGACCCAGTACTTC	CASSAPPPTSGRLVQETQYF
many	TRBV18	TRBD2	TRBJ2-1	TGTGCCAGCTCACCAAATACGGGACTAGCGGGAAACAATGAGCAGTTCTTC	CASSPNTGLAGNNEQFF
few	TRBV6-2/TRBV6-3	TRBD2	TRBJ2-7	TGTGCCAGCAGTAAGACTAGCGGGAGGTACGAGCAGTACTTC	CASSKTSGRYEQYF
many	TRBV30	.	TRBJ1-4	TGTGCCTGGGGAGGGGCGACGAGTCGGGCAACTAATGAAAAACTGTTTTTT	CAWGGATSRATNEKLFF
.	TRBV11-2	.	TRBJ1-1	TGTGCCAGCAGCTTTAGGGCGACGAACACTGAAGCTTTCTTT	CASSFRATNTEAFF
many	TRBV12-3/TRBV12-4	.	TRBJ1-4	TGTGCCAGCAGTTTGGTGGAGGGAGAGTCGAGAAAACTGTTTTTT	CASSLVEGESRKLFF
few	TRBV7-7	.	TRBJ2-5	TGTGCTAGCAGCCTTATAGGGGAGACCCAGTACTTC	CASSLIGETQYF
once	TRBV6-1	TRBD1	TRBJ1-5	TGTGCCAGCAGCCGGGGACAGGGGAGGCGGGGGGGGGGTCAGCCCCAGCATTTT	CASSRGQGRRGGGQPQHF
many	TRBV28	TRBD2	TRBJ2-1	TGTGCCGGCGGGAGGGCCTACAATGAGCAGTTCTTC	CAGGRAYNEQFF
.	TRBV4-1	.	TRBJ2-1	TGCGCCAGCAGCCAAGATCGCGGGACAGGGGTGGCTAGCGGGAGATTCAATGAGCAGTTCTTC	CASSQDRGTGVASGRFNEQFF
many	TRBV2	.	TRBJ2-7	TGTGCCAGCAGTGAAGCAGGCAGGGGCGGCTACGAGCAGTACTTC	CASSEAGRGGYEQYF
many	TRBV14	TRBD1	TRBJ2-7	TGTGCCAGCAGCCCTCGCGGGACAGGGGAGTACGAGCAGTACTTC	CASSPRGTGEYEQYF
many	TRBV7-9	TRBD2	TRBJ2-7	TGTGCCAGCAGCCAACCCGGGACTAGCTACTACGAGCAGTACTTC	CASSQPGTSYYEQYF
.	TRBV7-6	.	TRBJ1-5	TGTGCCAGCAGCTCGTTGGCGGGAGATTATAGCAATCAGCCCCAGCATTTT	CASSSLAGDYSNQPQHF
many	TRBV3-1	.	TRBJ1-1	TGTGCCAGCAGCCAAGAATCCCCGGAGACTGAAGCTTTCTTT	CASSQESPETEAFF
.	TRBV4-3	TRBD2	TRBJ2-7	TGCGCCAGCAGCCCAGTGCCGGGAGGGCCCGACGAGCAGTACTTC	CASSPVPGGPDEQYF
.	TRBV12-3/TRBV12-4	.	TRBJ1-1	TGTGCCAGCATTTCAGGGAAAAACACTGGAGCTTTCTTT	CASISGKNTGAFF
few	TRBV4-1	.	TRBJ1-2	TGCGCCAGCAGCCACGAGACCGGAGGCTACACCTTC	CASSHETGGYTF
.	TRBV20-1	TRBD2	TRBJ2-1	TGCAGTGCCCGGACTAGCGGGAGGTATGAGCAGTTCTTC	CSARTSGRYEQFF
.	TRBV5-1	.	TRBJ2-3	TGCGCCAGCAGCTTGGGACAGCACTTCACAGATACGCAGTATTTT	CASSLGQHFTDTQYF
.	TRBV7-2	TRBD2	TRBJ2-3	TGTGCCAGCAGCATCCCTAGCGGGAGTATAAATACGCAGTATTTT	CASSIPSGSINTQYF
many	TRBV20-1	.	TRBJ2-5	TGCAGTGCCCGTTCCGACAGAGACAAGGGGGGGCCCCAAGAGACCCAGTACTTC	CSARSDRDKGGPQETQYF
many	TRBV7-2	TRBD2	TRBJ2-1	TGTGCCAGCAGCCCCCAAGGGCTAGCGGGAATCCATGAGCAGTTCTTC	CASSPQGLAGIHEQFF
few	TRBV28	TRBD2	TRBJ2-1	TGTGCCAGCAGTTTTGGGGCGGGGGGCCACTCCTACAATGAGCAGTTCTTC	CASSFGAGGHSYNEQFF
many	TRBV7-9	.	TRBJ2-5	TGTGCCAGCAGTACGAACCAAGAGACCCAGTACTTC	CASSTNQETQYF